The 5 T cell receptor beta chains presented below share a single source sample, sequenced in a study of blood T cell repertoires in COVID-19. Only in-frame clones appear in the TCRdb table, and some are missing; sequencing was by immunoSEQ multiplex PCR. In the table there are tens of thousands of clones, about 86% of which are singletons. The specimen sequenced was peripheral blood. The receptors were gathered from a woman in her fifties or sixties with acute or convalescent COVID-19.

This clone was detected only a few times. CDR3: CASRDGTGQNQPQHF. The DNA of the CDR3 is TGTGCCAGCAGAGACGGGACAGGGCAGAATCAGCCCCAGCATTTT. V gene TRBV2 combines with J gene TRBJ1-5; 9 nucleotides agree with TRBD1. The J segment lost 4 bases and the V segment lost 6 bases, leaving 7 bases of the junction unmatched. Germline lookup yields CDR1 SNHLY and CDR2 FYNNEI. This CDR3 is 15 amino acids long.

The chain combines TRBV6-5 with TRBJ2-3; 7 bases fit TRBD2. Germline V lookup: CDR1 MNHEY, CDR2 SVGAGI. This CDR3 contains 15 residues. The V segment lost 2 bases and the J segment 3 bases; nucleotides outside the gene matches: 5. CDR3 DNA sequence: TGTGCCAGCAGTTACGGCGGGAGAAGGACAGATACGCAGTATTTT. Protein product: CASSYGGRRTDTQYF.

This chain joins TRBV5-1 and TRBJ1-2, with a weak D call TRBD1 (6 bases). The V gene lost 0 bases and the J gene lost 4 bases, with 13 bases spanning the gap. There are 15 residues in the CDR3. Germline CDR1 reads SGHRS; CDR2 reads YFSETQ. The CDR3, as DNA: TGCGCCAGCAGCTTGGGGGCAGGGGCGAGCTATGGCTACACCTTC. This translates into CASSLGAGASYGYTF.

This chain joins TRBV5-1 and TRBJ2-7; 8 nucleotides align to TRBD1. Germline CDR1 is SGHRS and CDR2 is YFSETQ. The CDR3 sequence is 16 residues long. The ends lost 5 bases at V and 3 bases at J; junction bases unmatched: 13. In DNA, the CDR3 is TGCGCCAGCAGGCTTGGGACGGGACAGGTAGGCTACGAGCAGTACTTC. Translating it yields CASRLGTGQVGYEQYF.

This clone came up once. This chain uses TRBV9 with TRBJ1-4; D ambiguous. This CDR3 spans 15 amino acids. Trimming shortened V by 6 bases and J by 8 bases, and 20 bases separated the two germline ends. Germline V gene data show CDR1 as SGDLS and CDR2 as YYNGEE. CDR3 amino acids: CASTSGHQKEEKLFF. Here the CDR3 DNA reads TGTGCCAGCACCTCCGGCCACCAAAAGGAGGAAAAACTGTTTTTT. Drawing the rest from reference TRBV9 and TRBJ1-4, the complete variable domain is DSGVTQTPKHLITATGQRVTLRCSPRSGDLSVYWYQQSLDQGLQFLIQYYNGEERAKGNILERFSAQQFPDLHSELNLSSLELGDSALYFCASTSGHQKEEKLFFGSGTQLSVL.